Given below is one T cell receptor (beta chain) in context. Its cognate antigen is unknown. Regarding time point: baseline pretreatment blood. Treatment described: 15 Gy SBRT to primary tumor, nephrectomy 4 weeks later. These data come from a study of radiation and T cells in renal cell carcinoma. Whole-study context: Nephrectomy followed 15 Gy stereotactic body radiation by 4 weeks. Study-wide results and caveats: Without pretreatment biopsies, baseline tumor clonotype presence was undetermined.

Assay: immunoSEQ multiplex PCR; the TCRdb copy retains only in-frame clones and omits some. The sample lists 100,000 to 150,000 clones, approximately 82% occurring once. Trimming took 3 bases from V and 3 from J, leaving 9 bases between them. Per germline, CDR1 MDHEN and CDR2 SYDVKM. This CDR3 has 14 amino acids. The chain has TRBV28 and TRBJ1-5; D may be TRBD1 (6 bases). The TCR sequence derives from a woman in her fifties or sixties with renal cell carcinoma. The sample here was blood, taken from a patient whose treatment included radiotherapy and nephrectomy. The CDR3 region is CASSFKGDNQPQHF. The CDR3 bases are TGTGCCAGCAGTTTTAAGGGGGACAATCAGCCCCAGCATTTT.